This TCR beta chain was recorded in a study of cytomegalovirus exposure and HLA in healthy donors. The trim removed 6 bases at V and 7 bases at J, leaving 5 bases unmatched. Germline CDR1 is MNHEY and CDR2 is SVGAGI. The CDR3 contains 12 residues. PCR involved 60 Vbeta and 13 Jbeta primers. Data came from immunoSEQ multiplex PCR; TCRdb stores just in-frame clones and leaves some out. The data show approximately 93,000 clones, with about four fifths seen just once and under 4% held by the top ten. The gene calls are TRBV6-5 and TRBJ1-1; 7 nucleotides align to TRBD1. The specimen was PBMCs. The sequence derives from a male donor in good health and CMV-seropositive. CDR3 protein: CASSRQGIEAFF. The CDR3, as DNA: TGTGCCAGCAGCAGACAGGGTATTGAAGCTTTCTTT.